These 10 T cell receptor beta chains share one sample of origin, sequenced in a study of blood T cell repertoires in COVID-19. Repertoires were generated with immunoSEQ multiplex PCR, while TCRdb's copy carries only in-frame clones and drops some. The sample yields 250,000 to 300,000 clones, 87% seen once. The sample comprised peripheral blood. These receptors all stem from a woman aged 50 to 65 who had recovered from COVID-19.

This clone came up once. The chain couples TRBV5-1 to TRBJ2-5; 7 bases fit TRBD2. V lost 4 bases, J lost 7 bases, and 10 bases stayed unmatched. Per germline, CDR1 SGHRS and CDR2 YFSETQ. The CDR3 runs 14 residues. The CDR3 reads CASSPAGRVGTQYF. The DNA for the CDR3 is TGCGCCAGCAGCCCAGCGGGGCGTGTGGGGACCCAGTACTTC. Based on the CDR3 plus reference TRBV5-1 and TRBJ2-5, the full variable domain is KAGVTQTPRYLIKTRGQQVTLSCSPISGHRSVSWYQQTPGQGLQFLFEYFSETQRNKGNFPGRFSGRQFSNSRSEMNVSTLELGDSALYLCASSPAGRVGTQYFGPGTRLLVL.

This chain joins TRBV28 and TRBJ2-2; TRBD2 aligns across 10 bases. Per the germline V gene, CDR1 is MDHEN and CDR2 is SYDVKM. Trimming removed 4 bases from V and 4 bases from J; junction bases left unmatched: 3. The CDR3 consists of 15 residues. The CDR3 nucleotides read TGTGCCAGCAGTTCTGGGACTAGCGTCACCGGGGAGCTGTTTTTT. Translating it yields CASSSGTSVTGELFF.

The chain uses TRBV19 and TRBJ2-4, with 8 bases that match TRBD1. Trimming at V came to 4 bases and at J to 1 base, leaving 3 bases not matched to a gene. The germline gives CDR1 LNHDA, CDR2 SQIVND (reference sequence). The CDR3 length is 15 residues. CDR3 in amino acids: CASSTWTGAKNIQYF. CDR3 sequence (DNA): TGTGCCAGTAGTACCTGGACAGGGGCCAAAAACATTCAGTACTTC.

The gene calls are TRBV5-1 and TRBJ2-6, with D uncertain. The germline V gene encodes CDR1 SGHRS and CDR2 YFSETQ. CDR3 length: 17 residues. Trimming took 5 bases from V and 3 from J, leaving 18 bases between them. CDR3 nucleotide sequence: TGCGCCAGCAGTCCGACACCTGAGTTTGGTGGGGCCAACGTCCTGACTTTC. It encodes CASSPTPEFGGANVLTF.

V and J are TRBV9 and TRBJ1-6; 9 nucleotides line up with TRBD1. From germline, CDR1 is SGDLS and CDR2 YYNGEE. The CDR3 consists of 16 residues. V shed 4 bases, J shed 8 bases, and the junction held 10 bases outside the gene matches. CDR3 protein: CASSPLMDRGDSPLHF. In DNA form, the CDR3 reads TGTGCCAGCAGCCCCCTCATGGACAGGGGCGATTCACCCCTCCACTTT.

The gene calls are TRBV7-9 and TRBJ1-4, with a weak D call TRBD1 (5 bases). Trimming pared 2 bases from V and 7 bases from J, leaving 14 bases between. The CDR3 length is 15 residues. CDR1 SEHNR and CDR2 FQNEAQ come from the germline V gene (reference sequence). Here the CDR3 reads CASSLFSGVSEKLFF. CDR3 bases: TGTGCCAGCAGCTTATTTTCGGGGGTCTCTGAAAAACTGTTTTTT.

The chain combines TRBV3-1 (or the pseudogene TRBV3-2) with TRBJ2-5; TRBD2 aligns across 8 bases. The CDR3 consists of 15 residues. V lost 6 bases to trimming and J lost 2 bases; unmatched junction nucleotides: 8. Germline V lookup: CDR1 LGHDT, CDR2 YNNKEL (reference sequence). In DNA form, the CDR3 reads TGTGCCAGCAGTAGCAGTCGGGAGGGGCAAGAGACCCAGTACTTC. Translated: CASSSSREGQETQYF.

The chain joins TRBV5-8 to TRBJ2-7; 7 bases agree with TRBD1. The CDR3 totals 15 residues. V lost 5 bases to trimming and J lost 6 bases; unmatched junction nucleotides: 14. CDR1 is SGHTS and CDR2 is YDEGEE in the germline V gene. CDR3 loop: CASSTGTALPPEQYF. The DNA for the CDR3 is TGTGCCAGCAGTACCGGGACAGCCCTCCCACCCGAGCAGTACTTC. The variable domain in full, with the rest retrieved from reference TRBV5-8 and TRBJ2-7, is EAGVTQSPTHLIKTRGQQATLRCSPISGHTSVYWYQQALGLGLQFLLWYDEGEERNRGNFPPRFSGRQFPNYSSELNVNALELEDSALYLCASSTGTALPPEQYFGPGTRLTVT.

V is TRBV19 and J is TRBJ1-1; TRBD1 agrees at 7 bases. V was pared by 10 bases and J by 1 base, with 6 bases of the junction left unmatched. The CDR3 covers 13 residues. Germline loops: CDR1 LNHDA, CDR2 SQIVND (reference sequence). CDR3 in DNA: TGTGCCACCAAGGACAGGAGGAACACTGAAGCTTTCTTT. It specifies CATKDRRNTEAFF. Full variable domain (missing parts from reference TRBV19 and TRBJ1-1): DGGITQSPKYLFRKEGQNVTLSCEQNLNHDAMYWYRQDPGQGLRLIYYSQIVNDFQKGDIAEGYSVSREKKESFPLTVTSAQKNPTAFYLCATKDRRNTEAFFGQGTRLTVV.

This clone was picked up a small number of times. The chain is built from TRBV19 and TRBJ2-7, with D tentatively TRBD1 (5 bases). The CDR3 covers 13 residues. CDR1 and CDR2 from the germline V gene are LNHDA and SQIVND (reference sequence). V was trimmed by 5 bases and J by 2 bases, leaving 10 bases between them. CDR3 in DNA: TGTGCCAGTAGTTGGTCAGGGCCCTACGAGCAGTACTTC. This encodes CASSWSGPYEQYF.